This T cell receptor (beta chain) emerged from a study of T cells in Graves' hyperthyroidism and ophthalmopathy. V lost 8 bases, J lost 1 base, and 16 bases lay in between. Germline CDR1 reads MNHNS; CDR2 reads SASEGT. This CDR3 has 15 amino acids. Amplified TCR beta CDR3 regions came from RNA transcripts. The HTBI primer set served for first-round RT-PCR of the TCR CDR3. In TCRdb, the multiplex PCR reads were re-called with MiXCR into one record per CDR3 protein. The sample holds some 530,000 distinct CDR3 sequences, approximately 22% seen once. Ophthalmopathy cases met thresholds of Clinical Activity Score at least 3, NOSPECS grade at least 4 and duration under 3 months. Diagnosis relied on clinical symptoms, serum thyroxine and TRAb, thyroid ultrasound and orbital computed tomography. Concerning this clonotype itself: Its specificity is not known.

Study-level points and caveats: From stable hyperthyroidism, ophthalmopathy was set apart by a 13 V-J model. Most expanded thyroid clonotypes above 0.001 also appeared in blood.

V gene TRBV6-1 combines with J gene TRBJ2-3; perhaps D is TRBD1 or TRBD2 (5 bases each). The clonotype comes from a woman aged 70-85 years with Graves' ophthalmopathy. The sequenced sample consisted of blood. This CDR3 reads CASGSGSQGTDTQYF. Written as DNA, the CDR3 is TGTGCCAGCGGGTCAGGGAGTCAGGGCACAGATACGCAGTATTTT.